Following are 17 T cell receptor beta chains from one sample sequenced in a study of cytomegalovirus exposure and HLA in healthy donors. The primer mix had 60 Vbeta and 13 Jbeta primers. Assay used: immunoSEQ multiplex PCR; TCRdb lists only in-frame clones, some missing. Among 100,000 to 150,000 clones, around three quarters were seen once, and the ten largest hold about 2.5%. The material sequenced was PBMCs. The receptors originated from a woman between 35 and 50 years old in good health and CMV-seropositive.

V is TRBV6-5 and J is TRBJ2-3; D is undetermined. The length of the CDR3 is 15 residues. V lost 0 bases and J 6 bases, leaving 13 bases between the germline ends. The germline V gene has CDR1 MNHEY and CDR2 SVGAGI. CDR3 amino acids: CASSYSGSRRDTQYF. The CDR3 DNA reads TGTGCCAGCAGTTACTCTGGCTCTAGGCGGGATACGCAGTATTTT.

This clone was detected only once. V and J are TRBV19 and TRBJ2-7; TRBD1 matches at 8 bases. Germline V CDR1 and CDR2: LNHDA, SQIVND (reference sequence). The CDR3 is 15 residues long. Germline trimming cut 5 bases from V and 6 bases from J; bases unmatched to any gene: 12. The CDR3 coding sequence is TGTGCCAGTAGTCGAAAAGGACAGGGATCGGGCGAGCAGTACTTC. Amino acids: CASSRKGQGSGEQYF. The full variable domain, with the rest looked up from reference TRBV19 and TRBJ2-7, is DGGITQSPKYLFRKEGQNVTLSCEQNLNHDAMYWYRQDPGQGLRLIYYSQIVNDFQKGDIAEGYSVSREKKESFPLTVTSAQKNPTAFYLCASSRKGQGSGEQYFGPGTRLTVT.

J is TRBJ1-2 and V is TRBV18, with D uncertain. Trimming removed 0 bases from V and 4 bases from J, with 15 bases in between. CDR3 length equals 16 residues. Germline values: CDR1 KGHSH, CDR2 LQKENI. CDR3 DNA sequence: TGTGCCAGCTCACCACCGCATGTCGGGCGGGGCTATGGCTACACCTTC. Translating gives CASSPPHVGRGYGYTF.

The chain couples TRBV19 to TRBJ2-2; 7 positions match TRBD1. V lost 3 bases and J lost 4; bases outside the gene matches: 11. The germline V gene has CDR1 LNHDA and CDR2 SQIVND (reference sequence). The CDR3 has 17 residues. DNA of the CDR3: TGTGCCAGTAGTATGAAGGGCAGGGGGTCGGTCACCGGGGAGCTGTTTTTT. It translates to CASSMKGRGSVTGELFF.

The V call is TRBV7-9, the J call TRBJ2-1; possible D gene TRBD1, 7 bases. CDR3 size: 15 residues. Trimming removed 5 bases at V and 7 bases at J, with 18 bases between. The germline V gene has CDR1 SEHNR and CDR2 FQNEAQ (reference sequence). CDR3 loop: CASSLGTAGGNEQFF. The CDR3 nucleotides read TGTGCCAGCAGCCTCGGGACAGCCGGGGGAAATGAGCAGTTCTTC.

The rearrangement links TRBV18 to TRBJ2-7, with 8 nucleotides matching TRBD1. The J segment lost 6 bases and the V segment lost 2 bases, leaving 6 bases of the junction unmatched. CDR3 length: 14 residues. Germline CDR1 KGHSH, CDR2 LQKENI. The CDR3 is CASSPTGQGTEQYF. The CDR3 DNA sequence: TGTGCCAGCTCACCAACAGGACAGGGAACCGAGCAGTACTTC.

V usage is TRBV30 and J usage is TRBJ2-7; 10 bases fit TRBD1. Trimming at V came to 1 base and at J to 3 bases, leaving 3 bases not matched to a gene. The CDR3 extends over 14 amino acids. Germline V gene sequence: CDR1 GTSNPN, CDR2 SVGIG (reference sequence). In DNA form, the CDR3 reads TGTGCCTGGAGTGCCGACAGGGGGCGCTACGAGCAGTACTTC. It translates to CAWSADRGRYEQYF. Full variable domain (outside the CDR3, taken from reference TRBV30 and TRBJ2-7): SQTIHQWPATLVQPVGSPLSLECTVEGTSNPNLYWYRQAAGRGLQLLFYSVGIGQISSEVPQNLSASRPQDRQFILSSKKLLLSDSGFYLCAWSADRGRYEQYFGPGTRLTVT.

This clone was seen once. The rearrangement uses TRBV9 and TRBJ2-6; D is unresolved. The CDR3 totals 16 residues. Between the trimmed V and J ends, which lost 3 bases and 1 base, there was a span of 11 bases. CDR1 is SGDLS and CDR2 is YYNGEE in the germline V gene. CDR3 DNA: TGTGCCAGCAGCGCGGCAACAGTATCTGGGGCCAACGTCCTGACTTTC. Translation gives CASSAATVSGANVLTF.

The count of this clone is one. The CDR3 nucleotides read TGTGCCAGCAGCTTGGGGGAGGTTGGGGCCAACATTCAGTACTTC. Translating it yields CASSLGEVGANIQYF. This chain connects TRBV5-6 to TRBJ2-4; D is possibly TRBD2 (6 bases). CDR3 length: 15 amino acids. Trimming cost V 0 bases and J 7 bases, with 14 bases left between them. Looked up from germline, CDR1 is SGHDT and CDR2 is YYEEEE.

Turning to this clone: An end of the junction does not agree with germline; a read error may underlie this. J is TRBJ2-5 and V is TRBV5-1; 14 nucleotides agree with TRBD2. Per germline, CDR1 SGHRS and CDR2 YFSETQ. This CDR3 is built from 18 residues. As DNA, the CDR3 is TGCGCCAGCAGCTTGAGGGGGACTAGCGGGAGAAGTGCGGAGACCCGGTACTTC. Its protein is CASSLRGTSGRSAETRYF.

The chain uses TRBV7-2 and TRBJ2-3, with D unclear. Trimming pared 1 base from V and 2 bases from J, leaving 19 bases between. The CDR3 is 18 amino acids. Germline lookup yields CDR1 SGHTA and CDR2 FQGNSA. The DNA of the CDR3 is TGTGCCAGCAGCTTAGTATTAGGTCGGGTGCCGAACACAGATACGCAGTATTTT. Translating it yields CASSLVLGRVPNTDTQYF.

Here the CDR3 reads CASSIRGDEQYF. The CDR3 DNA follows: TGTGCCAGCAGCATCAGGGGGGACGAGCAGTACTTC. The V gene is TRBV5-4, the J gene TRBJ2-7, with TRBD1 as a possible D gene (7 bases). Germline V gives CDR1 SGHNT, CDR2 YYREEE (reference sequence). This CDR3 has 12 residues. V lost 4 bases and J lost 5, with 10 bases in between.

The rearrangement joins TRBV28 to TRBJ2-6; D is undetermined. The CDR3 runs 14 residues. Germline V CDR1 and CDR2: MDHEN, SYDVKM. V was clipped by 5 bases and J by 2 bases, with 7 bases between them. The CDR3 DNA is TGTGCCAGCAGTACGGGTGCTGGGGCCAACGTCCTGACTTTC. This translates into CASSTGAGANVLTF.

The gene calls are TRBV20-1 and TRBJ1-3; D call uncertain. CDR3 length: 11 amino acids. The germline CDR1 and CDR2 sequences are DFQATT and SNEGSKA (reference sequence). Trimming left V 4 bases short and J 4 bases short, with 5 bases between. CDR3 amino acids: CSATSGNTIYF. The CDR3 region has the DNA TGCAGTGCTACTAGCGGAAACACCATATATTTT.

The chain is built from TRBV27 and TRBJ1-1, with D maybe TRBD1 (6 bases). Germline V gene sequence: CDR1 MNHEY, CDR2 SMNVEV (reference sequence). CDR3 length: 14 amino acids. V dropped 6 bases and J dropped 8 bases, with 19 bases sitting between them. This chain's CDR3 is CASRPRGAGVEAFF. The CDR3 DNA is TGTGCCAGCAGGCCCCGGGGGGCCGGAGTGGAAGCTTTCTTT.

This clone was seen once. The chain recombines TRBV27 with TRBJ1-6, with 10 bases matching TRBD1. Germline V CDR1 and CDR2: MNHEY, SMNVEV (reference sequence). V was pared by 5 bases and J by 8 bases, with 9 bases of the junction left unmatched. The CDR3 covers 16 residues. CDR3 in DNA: TGTGCCAGCAGTAGCCGGGACAGGGGTTGGGATTCACCCCTCCACTTT. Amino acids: CASSSRDRGWDSPLHF.

The CDR3 nucleotides read TGCGCCAGCAGCCGACTAGCGGGTCCAGATACGCAGTATTTT. It encodes CASSRLAGPDTQYF. The rearrangement links TRBV4-1 to TRBJ2-3; 10 bases match TRBD2. Germline V gene data show CDR1 as MGHRA and CDR2 as YSYEKL. The CDR3 has 14 residues. V was clipped by 4 bases and J by 4 bases; unmatched bases: 2.